The 15 T cell receptor beta chains presented below share a single source sample, sequenced in a study of radiation and T cells in renal cell carcinoma (dated by TCRdb to 2020 to 2022). Sample time point, as interpreted from the label and publication: tumor resected at nephrectomy. The meaning of the sample's treatment or condition label: 15 Gy SBRT to primary tumor, nephrectomy 4 weeks later. The library relied on the immunoSEQ multiplex PCR assay. TCRdb took this table from immuneACCESS and kept in-frame rearrangements with V and J called. Such tables lack part of the clones; where checked against another copy, unresolved V genes explain under half of the gap, and the rest is unexplained. In all, the sample holds 15,000 to 20,000 clones, and 50% of those were seen once. In total, the top ten clones hold around 43% of the sample. The source material was tumor tissue, sampled from a patient whose treatment included radiotherapy and nephrectomy. These receptors were obtained from a woman aged 55-69 years with renal cell carcinoma.

The V call is TRBV6-5, the J call TRBJ2-2; 8 nucleotides align to TRBD2. V shed 8 bases and J 1 base; nucleotides not matched to a gene: 3. This CDR3 spans 14 amino acids. Germline CDR1 and CDR2: MNHEY and SVGAGI. The CDR3 coding sequence is TGTGCCAGCGCTACTAGCGGGAACACCGGGGAGCTGTTTTTT. Its translation: CASATSGNTGELFF.

The CDR3 spells CASSAWPGLVNEQFF. As DNA, the CDR3 is TGTGCCAGCAGTGCCTGGCCGGGACTCGTCAATGAGCAGTTCTTC. This sequence joins TRBV27 and TRBJ2-1, with D perhaps matching TRBD2 (6 bases). Trimming shortened V by 5 bases and J by 6 bases, and 17 bases separated the two germline ends. The germline V gene encodes CDR1 MNHEY and CDR2 SMNVEV (reference sequence). This CDR3 spans 15 amino acids.

The chain uses TRBV9 and TRBJ2-7; 10 bases line up with TRBD1. Trimming took 3 bases from V and 5 from J; bases not matched to a gene: 8. The CDR3 covers 15 residues. Germline V CDR1 and CDR2: SGDLS, YYNGEE. The CDR3 coding sequence is TGTGCCAGCAGCGCCACGGGACAGGGGTCGCACGAGCAGTACTTC. Translation gives CASSATGQGSHEQYF.

This clone was detected only a few times. This sequence joins TRBV4-3 and TRBJ2-3, with unresolved D. CDR1 is LGHNA, CDR2 YSLEER, per germline. The CDR3 loop spans 14 amino acids. V gave up 0 bases and J gave up 1 base, with 5 bases separating them. As DNA, the CDR3 is TGCGCCAGCAGCCAAGATTCCCGCACAGATACGCAGTATTTT. Translated: CASSQDSRTDTQYF.

V gene TRBV6-5 combines with J gene TRBJ1-3, with D unresolved. Germline CDR1 reads MNHEY; CDR2 reads SVGAGI. V lost 7 bases and J lost 3, with 10 bases in between. The CDR3 has 13 residues. In DNA form, the CDR3 reads TGTGCCAGCACCCGACTTGGTGGAAACACCATATATTTT. It specifies CASTRLGGNTIYF.

The chain joins TRBV5-8 to TRBJ1-1, with D maybe TRBD1 (6 bases). The V gene lost 1 base and the J gene lost 4 bases, with 11 bases spanning the gap. The CDR3 spans 14 residues. Looked up from germline, CDR1 is SGHTS and CDR2 is YDEGEE. CDR3 amino acids: CASSLPGAGTEAFF. The CDR3 region has the DNA TGTGCCAGCAGCTTGCCGGGGGCCGGCACTGAAGCTTTCTTT.

This clone was counted only a few times. The chain joins TRBV2 to TRBJ2-1, with TRBD2 matching over 9 bases. The J segment lost 4 bases and the V segment lost 4 bases, leaving 8 bases of the junction unmatched. CDR3 length: 16 amino acids. CDR1 and CDR2 (germline): SNHLY, FYNNEI. CDR3 DNA sequence: TGTGCCAGCAGTGGCATCCCTAGCGGGGTTTACAATGAGCAGTTCTTC. This encodes CASSGIPSGVYNEQFF.

V usage is TRBV27 and J usage is TRBJ1-2, with D hard to call. Trimming stripped 2 bases from V and 1 base from J, with 17 bases between. Germline V gene sequence: CDR1 MNHEY, CDR2 SMNVEV (reference sequence). The CDR3 has 17 residues. CDR3 region: CASSLRSSGEINYGYTF. CDR3 sequence (DNA): TGTGCCAGCAGTTTAAGGTCCTCCGGGGAGATTAACTATGGCTACACCTTC.

V gene TRBV2 combines with J gene TRBJ1-5; perhaps TRBD1 as D (6 bases). V dropped 7 bases and J dropped 7 bases, with 23 bases sitting between them. CDR1 is SNHLY, CDR2 FYNNEI, per germline. The CDR3 loop spans 16 amino acids. CDR3 DNA: TGTGCCAGCAATTCTGGACAGCCTCCTTCCTCCCAGCCCCAGCATTTT. Its protein product is CASNSGQPPSSQPQHF.

The gene calls are TRBV6-1 and TRBJ2-7, with 8 nucleotides matching TRBD1. V shed 2 bases and J 4 bases; nucleotides not matched to a gene: 10. Germline V lookup: CDR1 MNHNS, CDR2 SASEGT. The CDR3 is 16 residues long. The CDR3 region has the DNA TGTGCCAGCAGTGAAAAGGGGGGACAGGCCTGGTACGAGCAGTACTTC. It encodes CASSEKGGQAWYEQYF.

This chain joins TRBV21-1 and TRBJ2-1. TRBV21-1 is a recognized pseudogene. This CDR3 is built from 13 residues. In DNA, the CDR3 is TGTGCCAGCAGCAGGAACCGTCTCAATGAGCAGTTCTTC. It translates to CASSRNRLNEQFF.

The CDR3 reads CCTRAYEGSEAFF. For the CDR3, the DNA is TGCTGCACCCGGGCCTATGAAGGTAGTGAAGCTTTCTTT. The chain combines TRBV29-1 with TRBJ1-1, with no clear D. This CDR3 region has 13 residues. Germline assignment: CDR1 SQVTM and CDR2 ANQGSEA.

The chain has TRBV5-6 and TRBJ1-1; D is unclear. Germline V gives CDR1 SGHDT, CDR2 YYEEEE. The length of the CDR3 is 13 residues. Trimming took 2 bases from V and 0 from J, leaving 5 bases between them. In DNA, the CDR3 is TGTGCCAGCAGCTTTTCGGTGAACACTGAAGCTTTCTTT. Translating gives CASSFSVNTEAFF.

This clone occurred a few times. The V gene is TRBV7-6, the J gene TRBJ2-7, with TRBD1 matching 10 bases. The V gene end was trimmed by 5 bases and the J gene end by 11 bases; junction bases not matched to a gene: 6. Looked up from germline, CDR1 is SGHVS and CDR2 is FNYEAQ. This CDR3 region has 12 residues. The CDR3, as DNA: TGTGCCAGCAGCATCGACAGGGGGCGCAAGTACTTC. Translating gives CASSIDRGRKYF.

Here the CDR3 reads CASSERPGEDTQYF. In DNA form, the CDR3 reads TGTGCCAGCAGTGAAAGACCCGGCGAAGATACGCAGTATTTT. This chain links TRBV6-1 with TRBJ2-3; no reliable D call. The CDR3 runs to 14 residues. V was cut by 2 bases and J by 5 bases, with 11 bases left in between. In germline, CDR1 is MNHNS, CDR2 SASEGT.